This TCR beta chain came from a study of blood T cell repertoires in COVID-19. Study overall: The study drew acute and convalescent COVID-19 samples from the United States, Italy and Spain. PBMCs, B-cell-depleted T cells, or T cells were the source of the cDNA or gDNA that made up the material.

In the authors' methods: Researchers report that nucleated cell counts were estimated from reference gene primer amplification. Measured with immunoSEQ multiplex PCR; TCRdb has only the in-frame clones, and not every one. The V and J calls and clone size come from that table; D and trimming were worked out from the DNA. The sample contains some 190,000 clones, more than 70% of which appear only once. The CDR3 is made up of 18 amino acids. The ends lost 0 bases at V and 7 bases at J; junction bases unmatched: 10. Germline V gene sequence: CDR1 LNHDA, CDR2 SQIVND (reference sequence). The chain links TRBV19 to TRBJ2-1, with TRBD2 matching 12 bases. This sequence originates from a woman aged 40 to 50 who had recovered from COVID-19. The sequencing sample was made of peripheral blood. The CDR3 protein is CASSIDLFTGTSGNEQFF. The CDR3 nucleotides read TGTGCCAGTAGTATAGACCTTTTCACCGGGACTAGCGGGAATGAGCAGTTCTTC.